This T cell receptor (beta chain) was recorded in a study of T cells in Graves' hyperthyroidism and ophthalmopathy. The CDR3 runs to 17 residues. The ends lost 4 bases at V and 5 bases at J; junction bases unmatched: 11. Germline CDR1 and CDR2: MDHEN and SYDVKM. The authors obtained PBMCs from over 8 ml of fresh peripheral blood. Whole-study findings and limits: Using 13 V-J features, a model discriminated ophthalmopathy from stable hyperthyroidism.

This clonotype was detected ten times or more. The target antigen is unknown. Template material for amplifying TCR beta CDR3 regions consisted of RNA transcripts. The primer set for the first-round RT-PCR of the TCR CDR3 was HTBI. Via MiXCR, TCRdb re-called the multiplex PCR reads, giving one row per CDR3 protein. This sample has roughly 290,000 distinct CDR3 sequences, with roughly 13% found just once. V and J are TRBV28 and TRBJ2-1, with 10 bases matching TRBD2. This TCR derives from a woman aged 40 to 50 with Graves' hyperthyroidism. Sequencing input: blood. CDR3 protein: CASSSRSSGSIDNEQFF. The CDR3 DNA follows: TGTGCCAGCAGTTCTAGGTCTAGCGGGAGCATCGACAATGAGCAGTTCTTC.